These 30 T cell receptor beta chains share one sample of origin, sequenced in a study of T cells after posttransplantation cyclophosphamide. Here immunoSEQ multiplex PCR was the method, and the copy in TCRdb shows in-frame clones only, minus some. The sample was found to contain around 39,000 clones, and every one recurs. Sequenced sample: PBMCs. The receptors were sampled from a girl between 10 and 17 years old in good health, CMV-negative, and a related stem cell transplant donor.

The table lists this clone with many counts. The chain joins TRBV28 to TRBJ1-6, with no clear D. CDR1 and CDR2 (germline): MDHEN, SYDVKM. The CDR3 covers 14 residues. Between the trimmed V and J ends, which lost 6 bases and 0 bases, there was a span of 6 bases. CDR3 in amino acids: CASSLSSYNSPLHF. DNA for the CDR3: TGTGCCAGCAGCCTTAGCTCCTATAATTCACCCCTCCACTTT.

This clone was recorded at least ten times. This chain uses TRBV5-1 with TRBJ1-3; TRBD1 agrees at 7 bases. V gave up 5 bases and J gave up 0 bases; unmatched junction bases: 5. Germline CDR1 is SGHRS and CDR2 is YFSETQ. The CDR3 length is 15 residues. The CDR3 loop reads CASSPGQISGNTIYF. The CDR3 nucleotides read TGCGCCAGCAGTCCGGGACAGATCTCTGGAAACACCATATATTTT.

The gene calls are TRBV28 and TRBJ1-2, with unresolved D. V lost 3 bases and J 4 bases, leaving 9 bases between the germline ends. Germline V CDR1 and CDR2: MDHEN, SYDVKM. The CDR3 is 13 amino acids. DNA of the CDR3: TGTGCCAGCAGTTTTATCGGTTCCTATGGCTACACCTTC. As protein: CASSFIGSYGYTF.

The chain combines TRBV4-1 with TRBJ2-1; possible D gene TRBD1, 6 bases. The V and J ends lost 4 bases and 2 bases respectively, with 18 bases between them. The germline V gene has CDR1 MGHRA and CDR2 YSYEKL. The CDR3 extends over 17 amino acids. CDR3 coding DNA: TGCGCCAGCAGCCCCCATCCTAGGGGGTGGACCTACAATGAGCAGTTCTTC. It translates to CASSPHPRGWTYNEQFF.

This clone was seen repeatedly, ten times or more. The chain is built from TRBV6-4 and TRBJ2-1, with a tentative D call TRBD2 (6 bases). The V gene's germline CDR1 is MRHNA and CDR2 SNTAGT. V was pared by 3 bases and J by 6 bases, with 12 bases between. CDR3 length equals 14 residues. The CDR3 DNA reads TGTGCCAGCAGTGAGGATAGCGGTATCAATGAGCAGTTCTTC. Amino acid sequence: CASSEDSGINEQFF.

This clone has just a few counts. This chain uses TRBV5-1 with TRBJ2-7; 8 bases match TRBD1. With 2 bases clipped from V and 7 bases from J, the junction kept 8 bases outside the gene matches. The germline V gene has CDR1 SGHRS and CDR2 YFSETQ. The CDR3 runs to 14 residues. This CDR3 is CASSFGQGIGEQYF. The DNA for the CDR3 is TGCGCCAGCAGCTTTGGACAGGGAATAGGGGAGCAGTACTTC.

The chain joins TRBV6-5 to TRBJ2-1, with 11 bases identical to TRBD2. The CDR3 is 16 residues long. The V gene end was trimmed by 4 bases and the J gene end by 2 bases; junction bases not matched to a gene: 4. Per germline, CDR1 MNHEY and CDR2 SVGAGI. CDR3 loop: CASSFRLAGPYNEQFF. CDR3 nucleotide sequence: TGTGCCAGCAGTTTCCGACTAGCGGGACCCTACAATGAGCAGTTCTTC.

This clone was observed at least ten times. V and J are TRBV2 and TRBJ1-6, with D unclear. The CDR3 contains 15 residues. Per the germline V gene, CDR1 is SNHLY and CDR2 is FYNNEI. Trimming removed 3 bases from V and 8 bases from J, with 14 bases in between. This CDR3 is CASSEGGNSYSPLHF. In DNA, the CDR3 is TGTGCCAGCAGTGAGGGAGGAAATAGCTATTCACCCCTCCACTTT.

This rearrangement joins TRBV11-2 to TRBJ2-3; no firm D call. The V gene lost 1 base and the J gene lost 4 bases, with 3 bases spanning the gap. The CDR3 loop spans 12 amino acids. The germline gives CDR1 SGHAT, CDR2 FQNNGV. In nucleotides, the CDR3 is TGTGCCAGCAGCTTAGTCTCAGATACGCAGTATTTT. As protein: CASSLVSDTQYF.

This clone was recorded many times. This chain joins TRBV7-9 and TRBJ2-7; 7 nucleotides match TRBD2. CDR1 and CDR2 (germline): SEHNR, FQNEAQ (reference sequence). The CDR3 spans 12 residues. The V segment lost 4 bases and the J segment 7 bases; nucleotides outside the gene matches: 4. The CDR3 region is CASSSGLQEQYF. CDR3 nucleotide sequence: TGTGCCAGCAGCTCGGGACTACAGGAGCAGTACTTC.

This clone was recorded many times. The V gene is TRBV29-1, the J gene TRBJ1-5; 7 nucleotides line up with TRBD1. There are 13 residues in the CDR3. After removal of 8 bases from V and 9 bases from J, the junction contained 13 bases not matched to a gene. CDR1 SQVTM and CDR2 ANQGSEA come from the germline V gene. The CDR3 here is CSPSEGAPWPQHF. DNA for the CDR3: TGCAGCCCCTCCGAGGGGGCCCCATGGCCCCAGCATTTT.

This chain links TRBV6-5 with TRBJ2-4; 8 nucleotides agree with TRBD1. The CDR3 extends over 14 amino acids. The germline gives CDR1 MNHEY, CDR2 SVGAGI. V trimming: 6 bases; J trimming: 4 bases; junction bases outside the gene matches: 5. The CDR3: CASRSNRGKNIQYF. The CDR3 DNA reads as TGTGCCAGCAGATCCAACAGGGGGAAAAACATTCAGTACTTC.

This clone was recorded many times. The gene calls are TRBV18 and TRBJ2-7; 8 nucleotides agree with TRBD2. V shed 4 bases, J shed 3 bases, and the junction held 5 bases outside the gene matches. Germline CDR1 is KGHSH and CDR2 is LQKENI. CDR3 length equals 14 residues. CDR3 nucleotide sequence: TGTGCCAGCTCACAGCGGGGGAGTTACTACGAGCAGTACTTC. It yields the protein CASSQRGSYYEQYF.

The CDR3 nucleotides are TGTGCCAGCAGCTTAGAGGGACAGCCTAATGAAAAACTGTTTTTT. Its translation is CASSLEGQPNEKLFF. The chain links TRBV9 to TRBJ1-4; 7 positions agree with TRBD1. This CDR3 spans 15 amino acids. Germline CDR1 is SGDLS and CDR2 is YYNGEE. With 4 bases clipped from V and 3 bases from J, the junction kept 6 bases outside the gene matches.

This sequence joins TRBV30 and TRBJ1-1, with a possible D match to TRBD1 (6 bases). Trimming removed 5 bases at V and 1 base at J, with 17 bases between. The CDR3 loop spans 15 amino acids. The germline V gene encodes CDR1 GTSNPN and CDR2 SVGIG (reference sequence). The CDR3 loop is CAWGTPGHQNTEAFF. The CDR3 DNA is TGTGCCTGGGGAACCCCGGGACACCAGAACACTGAAGCTTTCTTT. Drawing the rest from reference TRBV30 and TRBJ1-1, the complete variable domain is SQTIHQWPATLVQPVGSPLSLECTVEGTSNPNLYWYRQAAGRGLQLLFYSVGIGQISSEVPQNLSASRPQDRQFILSSKKLLLSDSGFYLCAWGTPGHQNTEAFFGQGTRLTVV.

This clone was counted many times. The V and J genes are TRBV10-2 and TRBJ1-6, with D hard to call. The CDR3 totals 14 residues. From germline, CDR1 is WSHSY and CDR2 SAAADI. The ends were cut back, 4 bases at V and 9 bases at J, with 13 bases in the middle. CDR3 sequence reads: CASSADGSGSPLHF. The DNA for the CDR3 is TGCGCCAGCAGTGCAGACGGGTCCGGTTCACCCCTCCACTTT.

This clone has at least ten counts. V usage is TRBV5-1 and J usage is TRBJ2-2; tentatively, D is TRBD2 (5 bases). This CDR3 has 15 residues. Looked up from germline, CDR1 is SGHRS and CDR2 is YFSETQ. Trimming shortened V by 1 base and J by 1 base, and 8 bases separated the two germline ends. CDR3 coding DNA: TGCGCCAGCAGCTTGTTGGCGGGGAACACCGGGGAGCTGTTTTTT. Residues: CASSLLAGNTGELFF.

This clone was observed a handful of times. The CDR3 DNA reads TGTGCCTGGGGAGATGGTCGGGAAAGTGGTTTCTTT. Protein product: CAWGDGRESGFF. The J gene is TRBJ1-1, the V gene TRBV30; no reliable D call. Germline V gene data show CDR1 as GTSNPN and CDR2 as SVGIG (reference sequence). Between the trimmed V and J ends, which lost 5 bases and 13 bases, there was a span of 20 bases. The CDR3 spans 12 residues.

This clone came up many times. This sequence joins TRBV6-6 and TRBJ2-3; 8 bases are a match to TRBD1. The CDR3 is 15 amino acids. Germline V gives CDR1 MNHNY, CDR2 SVGAGI (reference sequence). The trim removed 2 bases at V and 6 bases at J, leaving 7 bases unmatched. CDR3 DNA sequence: TGTGCCAGCAGTTACCCCAGGGGGCGCGGGGATACGCAGTATTTT. Its protein is CASSYPRGRGDTQYF.

This clone has more than one count but fewer than ten. The chain recombines TRBV9 with TRBJ1-5; TRBD1 matches at 10 bases. CDR1 SGDLS and CDR2 YYNGEE come from the germline V gene. CDR3 length: 18 amino acids. V shed 3 bases and J 2 bases; nucleotides not matched to a gene: 11. The DNA of the CDR3 is TGTGCCAGCAGCGGGGACAGGGGAGGACGTTTTGGCAATCAGCCCCAGCATTTT. It translates to CASSGDRGGRFGNQPQHF.

This clone appeared many times. The rearrangement uses TRBV6-1 and TRBJ2-3, with D possibly matching TRBD2 (6 bases). Trimming left V 5 bases short and J 6 bases short, with 12 bases between. CDR3 length: 13 amino acids. Germline V gene data show CDR1 as MNHNS and CDR2 as SASEGT. The CDR3 DNA sequence: TGTGCCAGCAGTTGGCGGGGCTCGGATACGCAGTATTTT. As protein: CASSWRGSDTQYF.

This clone has at least ten counts. CDR3 nucleotide sequence: TGTGCCAGCAGCTCCCGCCCGGGACAGGGCAACCACGAGCAGTACTTC. Translating it yields CASSSRPGQGNHEQYF. V is TRBV5-8 and J is TRBJ2-7; 9 bases line up with TRBD1. J gave up 5 bases and V 3 bases, and 12 bases lay outside the gene matches. The CDR3 loop spans 16 amino acids. Germline values: CDR1 SGHTS, CDR2 YDEGEE.

This clone has at least ten counts. The rearrangement joins TRBV30 to TRBJ2-1; D is perhaps TRBD2 (5 bases). The germline V and J ends were trimmed by 5 bases and 6 bases, with 8 bases remaining between them. Per the germline V gene, CDR1 is GTSNPN and CDR2 is SVGIG (reference sequence). This CDR3 contains 11 residues. CDR3 sequence: CAWGLLNEQFF. In DNA, the CDR3 is TGTGCCTGGGGACTGCTCAATGAGCAGTTCTTC.

A few counts support this clone. The V and J genes are TRBV7-6 and TRBJ2-3, with D perhaps matching TRBD2 (5 bases). From germline, CDR1 is SGHVS and CDR2 FNYEAQ. CDR3 length equals 14 residues. V was clipped by 1 base and J by 3 bases, with 8 bases between them. This CDR3 reads CASSLGTSTDTQYF. The CDR3 DNA follows: TGTGCCAGCAGCTTAGGGACTTCAACAGATACGCAGTATTTT.

This clone occurred many times. J is TRBJ2-7 and V is TRBV5-4, with D possibly TRBD2 on 5 matching bases. The V gene's germline CDR1 is SGHNT and CDR2 YYREEE (reference sequence). There are 13 residues in the CDR3. Trimming took 5 bases from V and 1 from J, leaving 10 bases between them. Here the CDR3 DNA reads TGTGCCAGCAGGGAGCGGTATTCCTACGAGCAGTACTTC. It translates to CASRERYSYEQYF.

This clone was seen more than once but under ten times. The V and J genes are TRBV30 and TRBJ2-3; 7 bases map to TRBD1. The germline gives CDR1 GTSNPN, CDR2 SVGIG (reference sequence). Trimming at V came to 5 bases and at J to 4 bases, leaving 0 bases not matched to a gene. This CDR3 is 11 amino acids long. DNA for the CDR3: TGTGCCTGGCAGGGGGCAGATACGCAGTATTTT. Amino acids: CAWQGADTQYF.

The chain recombines TRBV30 with TRBJ1-4; 7 nucleotides align to TRBD1. V shed 0 bases and J 8 bases; nucleotides not matched to a gene: 6. The length of the CDR3 is 14 residues. In germline, CDR1 is GTSNPN, CDR2 SVGIG (reference sequence). Written as DNA, the CDR3 is TGTGCCTGGAGTGTAGGGACAGATGGCGAAAAACTGTTTTTT. It specifies CAWSVGTDGEKLFF.

This clone was seen ten or more times. The chain uses TRBV13 and TRBJ1-3, with TRBD1 matching over 9 bases. CDR3 size: 17 residues. V lost 5 bases to trimming and J lost 1 base; unmatched junction nucleotides: 9. Germline loops: CDR1 PRHDT, CDR2 FYEKMQ (reference sequence). CDR3 bases: TGTGCCAGCAGCAAAACCACAGGGGGCACTTCTGGAAACACCATATATTTT. This codes for CASSKTTGGTSGNTIYF.

This clone was observed at least ten times. This chain uses TRBV10-3 with TRBJ1-2; no firm D call. Germline V gene sequence: CDR1 ENHRY, CDR2 SYGVKD. V dropped 0 bases and J dropped 0 bases, with 11 bases sitting between them. The CDR3 has 16 residues. The CDR3: CAISESGNPANYGYTF. The CDR3 DNA is TGTGCCATCAGTGAGTCGGGCAACCCTGCTAACTATGGCTACACCTTC.

This clone was counted at least ten times. The chain uses TRBV5-1 and TRBJ1-2; 7 bases are shared with TRBD1. V was pared by 1 base and J by 3 bases, with 3 bases of the junction left unmatched. The germline V gene has CDR1 SGHRS and CDR2 YFSETQ. The CDR3 spans 14 residues. The CDR3 sequence: CASSLTGEDYGYTF. CDR3 nucleotides: TGCGCCAGCAGCTTGACAGGGGAAGACTATGGCTACACCTTC.